The subject of this entry is one TCR beta chain. What it binds is unknown. These data originate in a study of OX40 agonist ivuxolimab in advanced cancers. Study context: Two patients with cutaneous melanoma and one with hepatocellular carcinoma, three in total, showed partial responses.

Findings of the study overall: CD4+ and CD8+ T cells in blood underwent clonal expansion by week 6 at 0.1 to 3.0 mg/kg. Some patients who did not respond also had low normalized T-cell clonal expansion.

This CDR3 comprises 15 residues. Germline lookup yields CDR1 LNHDA and CDR2 SQIVND (reference sequence). Deletions cut 3 bases from V and 4 bases from J, with 15 bases between. Here immunoSEQ multiplex PCR was the method, and the copy in TCRdb shows in-frame clones only, minus some. The table includes nearly 60,000 clones, approximately 75% detected once. The source is an adult with an advanced solid tumor such as melanoma, head and neck, liver or kidney cancer. Sequenced material: CD4+ or CD8+ T cells sorted from blood, taken in a trial of the OX40 agonist ivuxolimab. The chain combines TRBV19 with TRBJ1-2, with D unresolved. CDR3 DNA: TGTGCCAGTAGTATGGGTAGGGAGCGCGGCTATGGCTACACCTTC. Translated, it gives CASSMGRERGYGYTF.